This record looks at one T cell receptor (beta chain) sequence and its context. The antigen is unknown. V lost 1 base and J lost 13, with 20 bases in between. This CDR3 is built from 15 residues. Sequencing libraries made from TCR beta cDNA carried unique molecular identifiers. From approximately 0.95 to 9.8 million T cells, a few hundred thousand cDNA molecules were obtained. A single record per CDR3 protein comes from TCRdb applying MiXCR to the PCR reads. The repertoire holds hundreds of thousands of distinct CDR3 sequences, with less than 35% as singletons. The source of the sample is a study of post-analysis software for immune sequencing data. General study results and limits: Clustering by F measure revealed strong co-clustering among samples prepared together in one batch. Multiple sclerosis patients showed significantly lower normalized Chao1 diversity than controls did. Roughly 5 TRBV segments occurring more often in patients than controls included TRBV5-6, TRBV5-1 and TRBV20-1.

This TCR was sampled from a girl between 5 and 17 years old with multiple sclerosis. The chain joins TRBV12-3 or TRBV12-4 to TRBJ2-1, with a possible D match to TRBD1 (6 bases). Specimen: blood. CDR3 sequence: CASSLGRGPRETQFF. The CDR3 nucleotides are TGTGCCAGCAGTTTAGGCAGGGGCCCTAGGGAGACCCAGTTCTTC.